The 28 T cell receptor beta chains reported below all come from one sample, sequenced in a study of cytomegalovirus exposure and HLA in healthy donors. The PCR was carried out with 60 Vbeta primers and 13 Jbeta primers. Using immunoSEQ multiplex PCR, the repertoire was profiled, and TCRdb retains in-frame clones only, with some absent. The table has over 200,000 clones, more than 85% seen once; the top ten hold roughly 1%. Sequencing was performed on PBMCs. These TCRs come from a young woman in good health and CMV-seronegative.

The CDR3 sequence is CASSLDRDSGNTIYF. The CDR3, as DNA: TGTGCCAGCAGCTTGGACAGGGACTCTGGAAACACCATATATTTT. The chain combines TRBV5-4 with TRBJ1-3; maybe TRBD1 (6 bases). Germline V gives CDR1 SGHNT, CDR2 YYREEE (reference sequence). There are 15 residues in the CDR3. Trimming left V 0 bases short and J 0 bases short, with 7 bases between.

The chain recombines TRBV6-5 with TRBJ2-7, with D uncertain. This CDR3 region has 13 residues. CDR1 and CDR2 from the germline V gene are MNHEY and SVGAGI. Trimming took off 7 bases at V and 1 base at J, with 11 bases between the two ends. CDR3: CASKSSSSYEQYF. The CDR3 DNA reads TGTGCCAGCAAGTCGTCCAGTTCCTACGAGCAGTACTTC.

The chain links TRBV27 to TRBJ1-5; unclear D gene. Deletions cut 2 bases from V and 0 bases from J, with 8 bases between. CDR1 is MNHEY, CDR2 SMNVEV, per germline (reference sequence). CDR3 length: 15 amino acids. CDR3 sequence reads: CASSLGPNSNQPQHF. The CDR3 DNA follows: TGTGCCAGCAGTTTAGGGCCAAATAGCAATCAGCCCCAGCATTTT.

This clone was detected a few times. The CDR3 nucleotides are TGTGCCAGCAGTTTTACTCTAGCGGGGACACGCTACAATGAGCAGTTCTTC. It codes for CASSFTLAGTRYNEQFF. V and J are TRBV27 and TRBJ2-1, with 9 bases lining up with TRBD2. This CDR3 comprises 17 residues. The J segment lost 3 bases and the V segment lost 3 bases, leaving 9 bases of the junction unmatched. Germline values: CDR1 MNHEY, CDR2 SMNVEV (reference sequence).

The CDR3 nucleotides read TGCGCCAGCAGCCAATTTATGGTCAGCGGGCGTTACTACGAGCAGTACTTC. The encoded protein is CASSQFMVSGRYYEQYF. V usage is TRBV4-1 and J usage is TRBJ2-7; TRBD2 might be the D (6 bases). The germline gives CDR1 MGHRA, CDR2 YSYEKL. Trimming cost V 2 bases and J 3 bases, with 20 bases left between them. There are 17 residues in the CDR3.

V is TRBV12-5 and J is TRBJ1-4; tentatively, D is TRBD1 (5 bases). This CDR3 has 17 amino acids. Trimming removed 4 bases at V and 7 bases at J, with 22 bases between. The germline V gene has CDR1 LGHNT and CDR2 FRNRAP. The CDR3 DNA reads TGTGCTAGTGGTTCACTCCAGGACACTCCAGCAGGTGAAAAACTGTTTTTT. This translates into CASGSLQDTPAGEKLFF.

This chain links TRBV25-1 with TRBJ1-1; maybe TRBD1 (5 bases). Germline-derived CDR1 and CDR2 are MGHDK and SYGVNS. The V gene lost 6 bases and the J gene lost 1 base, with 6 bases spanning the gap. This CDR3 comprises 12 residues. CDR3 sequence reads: CASRTGNTEAFF. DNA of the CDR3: TGTGCCAGCAGAACAGGGAACACTGAAGCTTTCTTT. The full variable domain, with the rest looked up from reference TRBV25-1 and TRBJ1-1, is EADIYQTPRYLVIGTGKKITLECSQTMGHDKMYWYQQDPGMELHLIHYSYGVNSTEKGDLSSESTVSRIRTEHFPLTLESARPSHTSQYLCASRTGNTEAFFGQGTRLTVV.

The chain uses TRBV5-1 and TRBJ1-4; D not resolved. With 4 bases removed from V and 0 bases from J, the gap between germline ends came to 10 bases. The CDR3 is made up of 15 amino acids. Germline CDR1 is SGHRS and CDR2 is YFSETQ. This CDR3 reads CASSPRTATNEKLFF. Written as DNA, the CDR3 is TGCGCCAGCAGCCCGCGAACAGCAACTAATGAAAAACTGTTTTTT.

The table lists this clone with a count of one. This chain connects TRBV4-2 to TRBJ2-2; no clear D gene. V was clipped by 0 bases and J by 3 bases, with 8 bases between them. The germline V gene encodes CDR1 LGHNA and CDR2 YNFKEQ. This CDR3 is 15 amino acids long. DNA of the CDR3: TGTGCCAGCAGCCAAGATCCAGGCTACACCGGGGAGCTGTTTTTT. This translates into CASSQDPGYTGELFF.

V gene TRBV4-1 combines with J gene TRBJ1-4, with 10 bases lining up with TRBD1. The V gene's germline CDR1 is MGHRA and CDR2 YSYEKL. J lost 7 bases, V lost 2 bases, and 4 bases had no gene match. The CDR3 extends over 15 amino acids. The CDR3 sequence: CASSQWDRGGEKLFF. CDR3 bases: TGCGCCAGCAGCCAATGGGACAGGGGAGGTGAAAAACTGTTTTTT.

This CDR3 reads CASPPGTSSIPGELFF. CDR3 DNA: TGTGCCAGCCCGCCCGGGACTAGTTCTATACCCGGGGAGCTGTTTTTT. This sequence joins TRBV9 and TRBJ2-2, with 8 positions matching TRBD2. This CDR3 comprises 16 residues. Germline CDR1 reads SGDLS; CDR2 reads YYNGEE. The trim removed 7 bases at V and 6 bases at J, leaving 14 bases unmatched.

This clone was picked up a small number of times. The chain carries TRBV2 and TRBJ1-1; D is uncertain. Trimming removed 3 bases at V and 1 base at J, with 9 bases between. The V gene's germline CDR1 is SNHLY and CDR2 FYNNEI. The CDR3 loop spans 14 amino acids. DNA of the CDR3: TGTGCCAGCAGTGATACGGGAAGGAACACTGAAGCTTTCTTT. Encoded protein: CASSDTGRNTEAFF.

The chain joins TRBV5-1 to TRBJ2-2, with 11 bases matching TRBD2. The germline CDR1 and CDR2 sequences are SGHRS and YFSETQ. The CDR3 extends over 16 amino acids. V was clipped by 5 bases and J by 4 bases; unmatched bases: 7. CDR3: CASSPVSGGATGELFF. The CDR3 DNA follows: TGCGCCAGCAGTCCCGTTAGCGGGGGGGCCACCGGGGAGCTGTTTTTT.

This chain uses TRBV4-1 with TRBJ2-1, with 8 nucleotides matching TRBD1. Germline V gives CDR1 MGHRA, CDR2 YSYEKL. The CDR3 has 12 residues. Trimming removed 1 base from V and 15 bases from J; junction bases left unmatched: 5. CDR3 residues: CASSQVGQDPFF. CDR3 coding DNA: TGCGCCAGCAGCCAAGTGGGACAGGACCCGTTCTTC.

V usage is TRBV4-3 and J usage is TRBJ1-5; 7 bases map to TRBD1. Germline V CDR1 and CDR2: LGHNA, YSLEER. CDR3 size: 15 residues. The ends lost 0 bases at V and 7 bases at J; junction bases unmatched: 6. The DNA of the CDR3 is TGCGCCAGCAGCCAAGATAAGACAGGGAAACAGCCCCAGCATTTT. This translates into CASSQDKTGKQPQHF.

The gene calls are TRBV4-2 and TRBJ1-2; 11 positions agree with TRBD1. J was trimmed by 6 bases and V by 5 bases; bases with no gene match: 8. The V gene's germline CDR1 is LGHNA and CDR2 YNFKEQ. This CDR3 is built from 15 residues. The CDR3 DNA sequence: TGTGCCAGCAGCGGACCGGACAGGGGGCAGAATGGCTACACCTTC. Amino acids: CASSGPDRGQNGYTF.

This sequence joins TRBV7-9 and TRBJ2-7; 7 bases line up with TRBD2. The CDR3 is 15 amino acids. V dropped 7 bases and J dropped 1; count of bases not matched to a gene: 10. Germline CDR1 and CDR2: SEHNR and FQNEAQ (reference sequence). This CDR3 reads CASIVFREESYEQYF. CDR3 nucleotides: TGTGCCAGCATTGTTTTTCGGGAGGAGTCCTACGAGCAGTACTTC.

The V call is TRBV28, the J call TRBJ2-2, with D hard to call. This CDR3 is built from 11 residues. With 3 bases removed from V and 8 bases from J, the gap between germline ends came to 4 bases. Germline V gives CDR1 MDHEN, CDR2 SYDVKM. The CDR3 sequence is CASSFPGELFF. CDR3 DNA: TGTGCCAGCAGTTTTCCGGGGGAGCTGTTTTTT.

The CDR3 loop is CASSFGSGLSFEQYF. CDR3 bases: TGTGCCAGCAGCTTTGGATCCGGACTGAGTTTCGAGCAGTACTTC. This rearrangement joins TRBV6-1 to TRBJ2-7; possible D gene TRBD2, 5 bases. The CDR3 is made up of 15 amino acids. V was shortened by 6 bases and J by 6 bases, with 21 bases between the two germline ends. Germline V lookup: CDR1 MNHNS, CDR2 SASEGT.

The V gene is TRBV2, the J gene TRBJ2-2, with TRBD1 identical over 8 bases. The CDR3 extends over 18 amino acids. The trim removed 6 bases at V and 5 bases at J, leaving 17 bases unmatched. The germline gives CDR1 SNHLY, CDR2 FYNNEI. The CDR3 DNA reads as TGTGCCAGCAGCCGTATCCCCAAGACAGGGGCGGGTACCGGGGAGCTGTTTTTT. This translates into CASSRIPKTGAGTGELFF. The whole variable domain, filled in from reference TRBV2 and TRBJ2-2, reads EPEVTQTPSHQVTQMGQEVILRCVPISNHLYFYWYRQILGQKVEFLVSFYNNEISEKSEIFDDQFSVERPDGSNFTLKIRSTKLEDSAMYFCASSRIPKTGAGTGELFFGEGSRLTVL.

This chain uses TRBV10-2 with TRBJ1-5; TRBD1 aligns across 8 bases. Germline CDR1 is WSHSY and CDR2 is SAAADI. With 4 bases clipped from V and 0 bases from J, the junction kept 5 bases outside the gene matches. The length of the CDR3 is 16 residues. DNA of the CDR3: TGCGCCAGCAGTGTAGGCAGGGGGCTTAGCAATCAGCCCCAGCATTTT. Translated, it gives CASSVGRGLSNQPQHF.

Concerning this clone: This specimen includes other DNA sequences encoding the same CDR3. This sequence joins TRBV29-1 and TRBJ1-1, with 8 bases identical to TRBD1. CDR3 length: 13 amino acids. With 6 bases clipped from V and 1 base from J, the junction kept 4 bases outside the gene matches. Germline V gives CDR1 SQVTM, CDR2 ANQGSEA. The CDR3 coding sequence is TGCAGCGTGGCTGGACAGGGGAACACTGAAGCTTTCTTT. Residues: CSVAGQGNTEAFF.

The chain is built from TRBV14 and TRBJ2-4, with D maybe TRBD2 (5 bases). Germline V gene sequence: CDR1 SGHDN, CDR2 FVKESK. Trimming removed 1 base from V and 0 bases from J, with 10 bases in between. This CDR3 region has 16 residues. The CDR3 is CASSQGGYLAKNIQYF. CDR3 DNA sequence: TGTGCCAGCAGCCAAGGAGGGTACTTAGCCAAAAACATTCAGTACTTC.

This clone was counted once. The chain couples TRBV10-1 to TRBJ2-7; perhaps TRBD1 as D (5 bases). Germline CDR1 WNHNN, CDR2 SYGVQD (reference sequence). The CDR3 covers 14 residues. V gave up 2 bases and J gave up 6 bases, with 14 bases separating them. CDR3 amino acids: CASSETNTGFEQYF. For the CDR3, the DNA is TGCGCCAGCAGTGAGACTAATACAGGATTCGAGCAGTACTTC.

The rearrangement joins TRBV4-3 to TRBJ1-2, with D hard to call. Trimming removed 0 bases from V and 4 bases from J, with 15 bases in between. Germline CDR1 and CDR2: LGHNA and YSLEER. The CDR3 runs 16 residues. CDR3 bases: TGCGCCAGCAGCCAAGATCCAATCCTCGAGAGCTATGGCTACACCTTC. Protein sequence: CASSQDPILESYGYTF.

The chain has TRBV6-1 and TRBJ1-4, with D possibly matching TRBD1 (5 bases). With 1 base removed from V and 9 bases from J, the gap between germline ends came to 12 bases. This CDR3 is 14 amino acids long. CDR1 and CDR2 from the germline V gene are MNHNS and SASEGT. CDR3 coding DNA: TGTGCCAGCAGTGAAGGGGGCCCGGCTAAAAAACTGTTTTTT. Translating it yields CASSEGGPAKKLFF.

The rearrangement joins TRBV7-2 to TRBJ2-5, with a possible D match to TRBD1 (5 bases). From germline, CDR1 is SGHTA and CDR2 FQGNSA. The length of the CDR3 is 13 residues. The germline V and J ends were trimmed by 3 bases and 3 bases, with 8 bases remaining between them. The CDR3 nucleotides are TGTGCCAGCAGCTTCGGCAGGGAAGAGACCCAGTACTTC. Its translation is CASSFGREETQYF.

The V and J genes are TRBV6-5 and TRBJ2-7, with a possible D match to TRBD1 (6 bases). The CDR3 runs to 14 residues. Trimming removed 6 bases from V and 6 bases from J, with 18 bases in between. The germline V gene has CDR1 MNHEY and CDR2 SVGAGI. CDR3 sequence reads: CASRITGHSGEQYF. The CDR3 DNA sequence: TGTGCCAGCAGGATAACAGGGCATTCGGGCGAGCAGTACTTC.